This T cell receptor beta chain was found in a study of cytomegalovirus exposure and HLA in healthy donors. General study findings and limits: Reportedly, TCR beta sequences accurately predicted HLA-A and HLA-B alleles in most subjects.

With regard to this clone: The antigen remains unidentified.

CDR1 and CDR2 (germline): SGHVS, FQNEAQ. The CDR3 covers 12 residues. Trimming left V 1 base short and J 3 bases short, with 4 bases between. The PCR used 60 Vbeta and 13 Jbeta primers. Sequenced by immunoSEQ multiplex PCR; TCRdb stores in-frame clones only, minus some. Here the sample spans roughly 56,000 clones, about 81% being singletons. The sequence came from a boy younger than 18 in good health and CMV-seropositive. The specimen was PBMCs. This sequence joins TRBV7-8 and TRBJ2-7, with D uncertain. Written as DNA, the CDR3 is TGTGCCAGCAGCTTAGTCGGCTACGAGCAGTACTTC. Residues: CASSLVGYEQYF.